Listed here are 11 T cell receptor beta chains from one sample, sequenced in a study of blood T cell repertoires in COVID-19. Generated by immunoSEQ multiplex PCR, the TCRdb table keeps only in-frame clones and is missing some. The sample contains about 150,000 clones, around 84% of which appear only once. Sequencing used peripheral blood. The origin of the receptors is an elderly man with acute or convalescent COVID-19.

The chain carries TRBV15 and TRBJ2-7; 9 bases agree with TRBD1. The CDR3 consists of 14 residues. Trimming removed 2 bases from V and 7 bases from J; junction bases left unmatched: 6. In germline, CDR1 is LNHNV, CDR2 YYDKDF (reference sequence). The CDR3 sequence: CATSRTTGGSEQYV. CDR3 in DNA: TGTGCCACCAGCAGAACGACAGGGGGGAGTGAGCAGTACGTC.

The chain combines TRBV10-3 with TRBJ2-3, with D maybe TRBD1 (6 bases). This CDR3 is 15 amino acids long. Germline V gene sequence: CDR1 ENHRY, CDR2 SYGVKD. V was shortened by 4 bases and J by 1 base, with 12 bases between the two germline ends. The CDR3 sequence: CAISGRDTGTDTQYF. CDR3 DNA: TGTGCCATCAGTGGTAGGGACACCGGCACAGATACGCAGTATTTT.

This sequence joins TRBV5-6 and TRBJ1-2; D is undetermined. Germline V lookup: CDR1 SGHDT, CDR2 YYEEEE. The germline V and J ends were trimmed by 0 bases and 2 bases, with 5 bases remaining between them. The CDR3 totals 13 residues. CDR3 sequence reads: CASSLDRNYGYTF. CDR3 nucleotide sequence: TGTGCCAGCAGCTTGGACAGAAACTATGGCTACACCTTC.

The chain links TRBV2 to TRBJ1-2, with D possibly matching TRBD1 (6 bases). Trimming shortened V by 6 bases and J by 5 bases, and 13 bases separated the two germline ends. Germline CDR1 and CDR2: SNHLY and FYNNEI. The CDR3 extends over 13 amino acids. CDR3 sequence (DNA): TGTGCCAGCAGGGGGCACAGGGAGTATGGCTACACCTTC. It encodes CASRGHREYGYTF.

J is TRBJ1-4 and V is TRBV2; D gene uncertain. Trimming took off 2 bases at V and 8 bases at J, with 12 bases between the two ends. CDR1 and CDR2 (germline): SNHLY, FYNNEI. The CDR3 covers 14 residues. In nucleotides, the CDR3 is TGTGCCAGCAGTGAAAGGCAGGCAGGAGAAAAACTGTTTTTT. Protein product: CASSERQAGEKLFF.

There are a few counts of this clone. CDR3 nucleotides: TGTGCCACCTCCGGCCCCGACAGGAGAGGCTACGAGCAGTACGTC. This translates into CATSGPDRRGYEQYV. The V gene is TRBV6-5, the J gene TRBJ2-7; a possible D gene is TRBD1 (6 bases). CDR1 is MNHEY and CDR2 is SVGAGI in the germline V gene. The CDR3 contains 15 residues. Trimming stripped 10 bases from V and 3 bases from J, with 22 bases between.

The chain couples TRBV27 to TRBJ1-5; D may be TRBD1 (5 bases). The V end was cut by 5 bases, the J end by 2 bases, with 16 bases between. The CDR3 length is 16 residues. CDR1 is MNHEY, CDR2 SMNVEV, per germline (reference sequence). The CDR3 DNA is TGTGCCAGCAGTCCACAACCGGACACCCGCAATCAGCCCCAGCATTTT. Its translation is CASSPQPDTRNQPQHF.

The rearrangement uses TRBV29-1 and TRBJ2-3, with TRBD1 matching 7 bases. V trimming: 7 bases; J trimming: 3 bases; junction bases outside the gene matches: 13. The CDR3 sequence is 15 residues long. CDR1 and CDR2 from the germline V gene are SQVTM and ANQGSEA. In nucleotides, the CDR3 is TGCAGCGCCATCTCTACAGGGGCGTGGACAGATACGCAGTATTTT. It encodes CSAISTGAWTDTQYF.

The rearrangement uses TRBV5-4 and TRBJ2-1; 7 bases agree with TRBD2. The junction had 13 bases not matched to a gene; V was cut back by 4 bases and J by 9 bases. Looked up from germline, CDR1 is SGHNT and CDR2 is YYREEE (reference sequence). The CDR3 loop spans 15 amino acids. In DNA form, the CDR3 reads TGTGCCAGCAGCAATGCATTGACTAGCTTTCTTGAGCAGTTCTTC. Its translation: CASSNALTSFLEQFF.

The CDR3 DNA is TGTGCCAGCAGCGTAGCAGGGTCTGGAAACACCATATATTTT. This translates into CASSVAGSGNTIYF. This chain connects TRBV9 to TRBJ1-3, with a weak D call TRBD1 (5 bases). In germline, CDR1 is SGDLS, CDR2 YYNGEE. This CDR3 is built from 14 residues. The V gene lost 0 bases and the J gene lost 1 base, with 5 bases spanning the gap.

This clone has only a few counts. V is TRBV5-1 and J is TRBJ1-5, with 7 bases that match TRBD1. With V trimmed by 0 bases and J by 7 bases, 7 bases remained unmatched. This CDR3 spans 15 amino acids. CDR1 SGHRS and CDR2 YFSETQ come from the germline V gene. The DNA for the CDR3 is TGCGCCAGCAGCTTGGAAGGGGGCGCGGGGCAGCCCCAGCATTTT. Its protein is CASSLEGGAGQPQHF.